The present entry profiles one TCR beta chain with its context. The antigen this receptor binds is unknown. Base qualities are not at hand, and no much larger clone is one base apart. The data are from a study of blood T cell repertoires in COVID-19 (dated by TCRdb to the early 2020s). With respect to the entire study: Collaborator samples came from the United States, Italy and Spain and covered acute and convalescent phases of COVID-19. Where HLA class I and class II types were available, the types were taken from metadata supplied by the sample provider, not from assay-based typing. Deeply sampled blood TCRbeta repertoires from subjects exposed to, actively infected with, or recovered from COVID-19 were included in the dataset. Sample metadata almost always included a de-identified subject ID, COVID-19 status, age in years and sex. The repertoires were released in a freely available public database intended as a resource for research on the immune response to SARS-CoV-2. The material from the prospective study consisted of cDNA or gDNA derived from T cells, B-cell-depleted T cells, or PBMCs. The samples were drawn from the first 160 participants of the ongoing ImmuneRACE study and from 950 to 1,500 subjects provided by 6 global collaborators. Points the paper makes about the study in general: The amount of clinical and demographic metadata varied by source and participant and was provided uncurated.

TCRbeta CDR3 regions were amplified from genomic DNA using the immunoSEQ Assay, a bias-controlled multiplex PCR. Concerning the study's data processing: Nucleated cell counts per sample were estimated from amplification of reference gene primers within the assay. To quantify the absolute abundance of each unique TCRbeta CDR3 rearrangement, sequence reads were collapsed and filtered. Productive Simpson clonality was computed per sample as the square root of Simpson's diversity index over productive rearrangements. Here the immuneACCESS table is served through TCRdb, limited to in-frame sequences with V and J called. Missing clones are a known gap in these copies; in checked studies unresolved V genes cover under half, and the rest lacks a known reason. Clonal size and the V and J genes are those of that table, whereas D and trimming came from the DNA. Here the sample has roughly 200,000 clones; approximately 85% occur a single time. The ten biggest clones cover almost 5% of the sample.

Collaborating institutions collected whole blood in K2EDTA tubes following their own protocols. For TCRbeta analysis, collaborator samples were shipped as frozen whole blood, as isolated PBMCs, or as DNA extracted from either sample type. Germline trimming amounts to 7 bases on V and 4 bases on J, with 6 as the count of junction bases outside the gene matches. For CDR1 and CDR2, the germline V gene (reference sequence) lists LNHDA and SQIVND. There are 14 amino acids in the CDR3, from cysteine to phenylalanine inclusive. The DNA shown is the 42-base CDR3, in frame from base 1. The TCR comes from an elderly woman with acute or convalescent COVID-19. This chain joins TRBV19 to TRBJ2-2; TRBD2 matches 7 bases in the middle. The sequenced sample was peripheral blood. The DNA is TGTGCCAGTAAGGTCGGGGAGGGCACCGGGGAGCTGTTTTTT. This encodes CASKVGEGTGELFF.